This T cell receptor beta chain was captured in a study of T cell responses to AZD1222 COVID-19 vaccine. Generated by immunoSEQ multiplex PCR, the TCRdb table keeps only in-frame clones and is missing some. This sample yields more than 65,000 clones, of which approximately 80% are seen a single time; around 21% belongs to the top ten. Germline CDR1 reads SNHLY; CDR2 reads FYNNEI. The CDR3 sequence is 13 residues long. The V end was cut by 7 bases, the J end by 3 bases, with 10 bases between. The origin of this receptor is an adult in good health. The source was peripheral blood, collected on day 0 of AZD1222 vaccination. This chain connects TRBV2 to TRBJ1-5, with D tentatively TRBD1 (6 bases). In DNA form, the CDR3 reads TGTGCCAGCAAGAGGGACAACAATCAGCCCCAGCATTTT. Protein product: CASKRDNNQPQHF.